This T cell receptor (beta chain) was obtained from a study of molecular identifiers for immune sequencing clone quantification. The germline V and J ends were trimmed by 3 bases and 5 bases, with 5 bases remaining between them. Germline loops: CDR1 SGHAT, CDR2 FQNNGV. CDR3 length: 11 amino acids. TCRdb reprocessed the PCR reads via MiXCR and lists one record per CDR3 protein. Of 45,000 to 55,000 distinct CDR3 sequences listed, more than 35% are singletons. The receptor was isolated from a human donor in good health. Some libraries in this study had Jurkat cell RNA spiked in. This chain links TRBV11-2 with TRBJ2-7; no reliable D call. Sequenced material: naive CD8+ T cells from blood, with Jurkat cell RNA spiked in. Subset specified: FACS-sorted CD8+CD4-CCR7+CD45RA+ naive T cells. The CDR3 sequence: CASSFVDEQYF. The CDR3 nucleotides read TGTGCCAGCAGCTTCGTCGACGAGCAGTACTTC.